This entry lists 24 T cell receptor beta chains sequenced from one sample in a study of blood T cell repertoires in COVID-19. The data were produced by immunoSEQ multiplex PCR, yet TCRdb's version contains in-frame clones alone and is incomplete. The table has more than 350,000 clones, approximately 87% seen once. Material: peripheral blood. These receptors originate from a woman aged 25 to 39 with COVID-19, enrolled during active disease.

V usage is TRBV4-1 and J usage is TRBJ2-7; D not resolved. V lost 1 base to trimming and J lost 3 bases, with 10 bases between them. Germline assignment: CDR1 MGHRA and CDR2 YSYEKL. CDR3 length: 14 amino acids. Here the CDR3 reads CASSQGDILYEQYF. The CDR3 DNA reads as TGCGCCAGCAGCCAAGGAGACATACTCTACGAGCAGTACTTC.

V usage is TRBV12-3 or TRBV12-4 and J usage is TRBJ1-3; no firm D call. This CDR3 has 11 residues. Trimming took 5 bases from V and 7 from J, leaving 6 bases between them. CDR3 amino acids: CASSPRNTIYF. The CDR3 region has the DNA TGTGCCAGCAGTCCCCGGAACACCATATATTTT.

This rearrangement joins TRBV6-1 to TRBJ1-6; D uncertain. Trimming shortened V by 2 bases and J by 13 bases, and 15 bases separated the two germline ends. Germline CDR1 is MNHNS and CDR2 is SASEGT. The length of the CDR3 is 14 residues. CDR3 sequence reads: CASSERHEAEPLHF. CDR3 nucleotide sequence: TGTGCCAGCAGTGAAAGGCATGAAGCGGAGCCCCTCCACTTT.

This clone was found once. This chain links TRBV7-3 with TRBJ2-6, with unresolved D. The CDR3 has 15 amino acids. V was shortened by 4 bases and J by 4 bases, with 11 bases between the two germline ends. Germline V gene data show CDR1 as SGHTA and CDR2 as FQGTGA. The CDR3 loop is CASSSGLPGANVLTF. CDR3 nucleotides: TGTGCCAGCAGCTCCGGTTTACCCGGGGCCAACGTCCTGACTTTC.

V is TRBV15 and J is TRBJ2-1, with 7 bases fitting TRBD2. Germline trimming cut 0 bases from V and 9 bases from J; bases unmatched to any gene: 8. The CDR3 extends over 15 amino acids. From germline, CDR1 is LNHNV and CDR2 YYDKDF (reference sequence). The CDR3 reads CATSRDEGGPSEQFF. CDR3 DNA: TGTGCCACCAGCAGAGACGAGGGAGGGCCCAGTGAGCAGTTCTTC.

CDR3 amino acids: CASSLTRQGLVGANVLTF. For the CDR3, the DNA is TGTGCCAGCAGCTTAACAAGGCAGGGGCTAGTTGGGGCCAACGTCCTGACTTTC. The chain has TRBV7-3 and TRBJ2-6, with D maybe TRBD1 (6 bases). The germline V gene encodes CDR1 SGHTA and CDR2 FQGTGA. The CDR3 runs to 18 residues. V dropped 0 bases and J dropped 3 bases, with 15 bases sitting between them.

This chain joins TRBV6-6 and TRBJ2-7, with TRBD2 matching 7 bases. The CDR3 contains 15 residues. V lost 4 bases, J lost 2 bases, and 8 bases stayed unmatched. Germline V gene sequence: CDR1 MNHNY, CDR2 SVGAGI (reference sequence). The CDR3 nucleotides are TGTGCCAGCAGTTCCCAGCGGGATGGGCCCTACGAGCAGTACTTC. Translating it yields CASSSQRDGPYEQYF.

The rearrangement links TRBV21-1 to TRBJ1-1. TRBV21-1 constitutes a pseudogene. There are 14 residues in the CDR3. The CDR3 spells CASLLGGTHTEAFF. CDR3 DNA sequence: TGTGCCAGCCTTTTAGGCGGGACCCACACTGAAGCTTTCTTT.

DNA of the CDR3: TGTGCCAGCACACTTTATAGCAATCAGCCCCAGCATTTT. It encodes CASTLYSNQPQHF. The chain has TRBV6-5 and TRBJ1-5, with D unclear. The germline V gene encodes CDR1 MNHEY and CDR2 SVGAGI. The CDR3 loop spans 13 amino acids. V gave up 7 bases and J gave up 0 bases, with 7 bases separating them.

The chain links TRBV2 to TRBJ1-2; a weak D match, TRBD1 (6 bases). The CDR3 is 14 amino acids. V lost 6 bases to trimming and J lost 5 bases, with 16 bases between them. The germline V gene has CDR1 SNHLY and CDR2 FYNNEI. The CDR3 loop reads CASRDTGLWYGYTF. The CDR3 DNA reads TGTGCCAGCAGAGATACAGGGTTGTGGTATGGCTACACCTTC.

This clone was detected a few times. The chain recombines TRBV9 with TRBJ1-2; perhaps TRBD1 as D (5 bases). V was clipped by 0 bases and J by 3 bases, with 9 bases between them. There are 14 residues in the CDR3. Germline V gene data show CDR1 as SGDLS and CDR2 as YYNGEE. The CDR3, as DNA: TGTGCCAGCAGCGTAGATGCAGGGCACTATGGCTACACCTTC. Its translation is CASSVDAGHYGYTF.

V usage is TRBV27 and J usage is TRBJ2-7; 9 nucleotides agree with TRBD2. This CDR3 has 15 residues. Per the germline V gene, CDR1 is MNHEY and CDR2 is SMNVEV (reference sequence). V trimming: 3 bases; J trimming: 7 bases; junction bases outside the gene matches: 10. The CDR3 sequence is CASSLTAGGPFEQYF. CDR3 in DNA: TGTGCCAGCAGTTTGACGGCGGGAGGGCCCTTTGAGCAGTACTTC.

This chain connects TRBV5-4 to TRBJ2-5; D may be TRBD2 (6 bases). With 4 bases removed from V and 0 bases from J, the gap between germline ends came to 10 bases. Germline CDR1 and CDR2: SGHNT and YYREEE (reference sequence). This CDR3 contains 14 residues. CDR3 protein: CASSIRDYQETQYF. CDR3 sequence (DNA): TGTGCCAGCAGCATCCGGGACTACCAAGAGACCCAGTACTTC.

The chain uses TRBV19 and TRBJ1-1; 9 bases fit TRBD1. V trimming: 8 bases; J trimming: 7 bases; junction bases outside the gene matches: 11. The CDR3 runs 14 residues. The germline CDR1 and CDR2 sequences are LNHDA and SQIVND (reference sequence). In DNA form, the CDR3 reads TGTGCCAGTGTAGGAGTTCGGACAGGGGTTGAAGCTTTCTTT. This gives the protein CASVGVRTGVEAFF.

The chain employs TRBV5-1 and TRBJ2-7; 13 positions agree with TRBD2. This CDR3 comprises 14 residues. Germline trimming cut 5 bases from V and 5 bases from J; bases unmatched to any gene: 4. Germline V lookup: CDR1 SGHRS, CDR2 YFSETQ. CDR3 DNA: TGCGCCAGCAGACAGACTAGCGGGGGGAACGAGCAGTACTTC. It yields the protein CASRQTSGGNEQYF.

The table lists this clone with a few counts. This chain joins TRBV18 and TRBJ1-1; D call uncertain. This CDR3 spans 15 amino acids. V was shortened by 3 bases and J by 0 bases, with 11 bases between the two germline ends. Germline V gene sequence: CDR1 KGHSH, CDR2 LQKENI. CDR3 loop: CASSPSQFLNTEAFF. As DNA, the CDR3 is TGTGCCAGCTCACCTTCACAGTTCCTGAACACTGAAGCTTTCTTT.

The chain links TRBV7-9 to TRBJ1-4; tentative D call: TRBD1 (5 bases). V lost 3 bases and J lost 6, with 11 bases in between. This CDR3 spans 14 amino acids. The germline V gene encodes CDR1 SEHNR and CDR2 FQNEAQ (reference sequence). CDR3 sequence (DNA): TGTGCCAGCAGCTTTGGGTGGGGGGATGAAAAACTGTTTTTT. This codes for CASSFGWGDEKLFF.

J is TRBJ2-7 and V is TRBV2, with 13 bases identical to TRBD2. J lost 6 bases, V lost 5 bases, and 4 bases had no gene match. Germline values: CDR1 SNHLY, CDR2 FYNNEI. The CDR3 is 14 residues long. The DNA of the CDR3 is TGTGCCAGCAGTCCCGGACTAGCGGGAGCCGAGCAGTACTTC. Translating gives CASSPGLAGAEQYF.

This chain connects TRBV30 to TRBJ2-3, with a weak D call TRBD2 (5 bases). CDR3 length: 14 amino acids. The V and J ends lost 6 bases and 2 bases respectively, with 15 bases between them. Germline-derived CDR1 and CDR2 are GTSNPN and SVGIG (reference sequence). CDR3 DNA sequence: TGTGCCTGCTCGTCCGGGGTGATCACAGATACGCAGTATTTT. This codes for CACSSGVITDTQYF.

This chain links TRBV15 with TRBJ2-1, with 8 bases matching TRBD1. Germline CDR1 LNHNV, CDR2 YYDKDF (reference sequence). This CDR3 region has 17 residues. J gave up 7 bases and V 3 bases, and 14 bases lay outside the gene matches. CDR3 sequence: CATSSDRDGRTGNEQFF. As DNA, the CDR3 is TGTGCCACCAGCAGCGACAGGGATGGTAGGACAGGGAATGAGCAGTTCTTC.

The chain uses TRBV11-3 and TRBJ2-3, with a possible D match to TRBD1 (6 bases). With 5 bases removed from V and 1 base from J, the gap between germline ends came to 16 bases. Germline CDR1 and CDR2: SGHNT and YENEEA. This CDR3 spans 16 amino acids. CDR3 region: CASSQSSGAGTDTQYF. The CDR3, as DNA: TGTGCCAGCAGCCAATCATCAGGGGCTGGCACAGATACGCAGTATTTT.

The chain has TRBV7-2 and TRBJ2-3; possibly TRBD2 for D (6 bases). The CDR3 totals 17 residues. V lost 3 bases to trimming and J lost 1 base, with 17 bases between them. Germline V gene sequence: CDR1 SGHTA, CDR2 FQGNSA. The CDR3 loop is CASSFRGTGVGTDTQYF. The CDR3 DNA reads as TGTGCCAGCAGCTTCCGTGGAACGGGGGTTGGCACAGATACGCAGTATTTT.

This chain connects TRBV7-9 to TRBJ2-3; D perhaps matches TRBD2 (6 bases). Germline V gene data show CDR1 as SEHNR and CDR2 as FQNEAQ (reference sequence). V was pared by 1 base and J by 3 bases, with 14 bases between. The CDR3 totals 16 residues. For the CDR3, the DNA is TGTGCCAGCAGCTTAGTGGTAACTAGCATTACAGATACGCAGTATTTT. This gives the protein CASSLVVTSITDTQYF.

In this sample, this clone turned up once. The chain combines TRBV18 with TRBJ2-1; 11 bases align to TRBD2. Trimming took 3 bases from V and 8 from J; bases not matched to a gene: 0. This CDR3 has 13 amino acids. Per the germline V gene, CDR1 is KGHSH and CDR2 is LQKENI. CDR3 coding DNA: TGTGCCAGCTCACCGGGACTAGCGGATGAGCAGTTCTTC. Protein product: CASSPGLADEQFF.